These 10 T cell receptor beta chains originate from one sample sequenced in a study of blood T cell repertoires in COVID-19 (dated by TCRdb to about 2020). Library preparation was by the immunoSEQ multiplex PCR assay. TCRdb re-hosts the immuneACCESS table, in-frame sequences only. Its copies lack some clones; in the studies checked, an unresolved V gene accounts for under half of them, and the cause for the rest is not known. In all, the sample holds 30,000 to 40,000 clones, and over 75% of those were seen once. The top ten constitute just over 3% of the sample. The sequenced sample was peripheral blood. All receptors come from a man aged 65 to 85 with COVID-19, enrolled during active disease.

The rearrangement joins TRBV5-4 to TRBJ2-2, with TRBD1 matching 8 bases. The CDR3 has 16 amino acids. The ends lost 4 bases at V and 3 bases at J; junction bases unmatched: 8. The germline CDR1 and CDR2 sequences are SGHNT and YYREEE (reference sequence). The CDR3 loop reads CASSPQGVRYTGELFF. The CDR3 DNA is TGTGCCAGCAGCCCACAGGGGGTCAGATACACCGGGGAGCTGTTTTTT.

The V call is TRBV11-3, the J call TRBJ2-1; maybe TRBD2 (5 bases). This CDR3 contains 13 residues. The germline V gene encodes CDR1 SGHNT and CDR2 YENEEA. Trimming took 2 bases from V and 7 from J, leaving 9 bases between them. CDR3 sequence (DNA): TGTGCCAGCAGCTTATTAGCGTATAATGAGCAGTTCTTC. It specifies CASSLLAYNEQFF.

The V call is TRBV6-2 or TRBV6-3, the J call TRBJ2-7; 8 nucleotides agree with TRBD1. Germline trimming cut 4 bases from V and 0 bases from J; bases unmatched to any gene: 8. There are 16 residues in the CDR3. CDR1 MNHEY and CDR2 SVGEGT come from the germline V gene. The CDR3 spells CASSSSGGVGSYEQYF. CDR3 nucleotide sequence: TGTGCCAGCAGTTCCTCAGGGGGCGTGGGCTCCTACGAGCAGTACTTC.

This chain links TRBV28 with TRBJ1-2, with 9 bases lining up with TRBD1. The CDR3 loop spans 14 amino acids. In germline, CDR1 is MDHEN, CDR2 SYDVKM. The trim removed 7 bases at V and 5 bases at J, leaving 8 bases unmatched. The CDR3 spells CASILGTGTYGYTF. The CDR3 DNA is TGTGCCAGCATTCTTGGGACAGGGACATATGGCTACACCTTC.

The rearrangement uses TRBV18 and TRBJ1-1; D gene uncertain. CDR1 and CDR2 (germline): KGHSH, LQKENI. The CDR3 spans 12 residues. Trimming took off 5 bases at V and 4 bases at J, with 8 bases between the two ends. CDR3 loop: CASSTEGTEAFF. CDR3 bases: TGTGCCAGCTCAACTGAGGGCACTGAAGCTTTCTTT.

The chain employs TRBV9 and TRBJ2-2; weak D call: TRBD1 (5 bases). The CDR3 is 14 amino acids. The germline gives CDR1 SGDLS, CDR2 YYNGEE. Trimming removed 0 bases from V and 6 bases from J, with 9 bases in between. CDR3 amino acids: CASSVVQGPGELFF. CDR3 nucleotides: TGTGCCAGCAGCGTAGTGCAGGGCCCCGGGGAGCTGTTTTTT.

This chain connects TRBV29-1 to TRBJ2-7, with D hard to call. Trimming left V 5 bases short and J 6 bases short, with 17 bases between. Germline CDR1 SQVTM, CDR2 ANQGSEA. The CDR3 extends over 13 amino acids. CDR3 coding DNA: TGCAGCGTTAGAAACAGCCCACTGGGCGAGCAGTACTTC. Amino acid sequence: CSVRNSPLGEQYF.

This chain links TRBV6-4 with TRBJ2-3, with D maybe TRBD2 (6 bases). The germline CDR1 and CDR2 sequences are MRHNA and SNTAGT. V was trimmed by 9 bases and J by 8 bases, leaving 24 bases between them. This CDR3 comprises 15 residues. This CDR3 reads CARTGTAPGVGTQYF. The CDR3 DNA sequence: TGTGCCAGAACCGGGACTGCTCCGGGGGTGGGTACGCAGTATTTT.

The V gene is TRBV28, the J gene TRBJ2-7, with D perhaps matching TRBD2 (5 bases). Germline V gene sequence: CDR1 MDHEN, CDR2 SYDVKM. V was trimmed by 9 bases and J by 2 bases, leaving 11 bases between them. The CDR3 contains 12 residues. The CDR3 reads CASRTRAYEQYF. The CDR3 bases are TGTGCCAGTAGGACGAGGGCCTACGAGCAGTACTTC.

This clone turned up a few times. The chain has TRBV20-1 and TRBJ2-1; 11 nucleotides match TRBD2. The ends lost 3 bases at V and 9 bases at J; junction bases unmatched: 7. Germline V lookup: CDR1 DFQATT, CDR2 SNEGSKA (reference sequence). The length of the CDR3 is 14 residues. CDR3 loop: CSASPLAGGFEQFF. CDR3 nucleotides: TGCAGTGCTAGTCCGCTAGCGGGAGGATTTGAGCAGTTCTTC.